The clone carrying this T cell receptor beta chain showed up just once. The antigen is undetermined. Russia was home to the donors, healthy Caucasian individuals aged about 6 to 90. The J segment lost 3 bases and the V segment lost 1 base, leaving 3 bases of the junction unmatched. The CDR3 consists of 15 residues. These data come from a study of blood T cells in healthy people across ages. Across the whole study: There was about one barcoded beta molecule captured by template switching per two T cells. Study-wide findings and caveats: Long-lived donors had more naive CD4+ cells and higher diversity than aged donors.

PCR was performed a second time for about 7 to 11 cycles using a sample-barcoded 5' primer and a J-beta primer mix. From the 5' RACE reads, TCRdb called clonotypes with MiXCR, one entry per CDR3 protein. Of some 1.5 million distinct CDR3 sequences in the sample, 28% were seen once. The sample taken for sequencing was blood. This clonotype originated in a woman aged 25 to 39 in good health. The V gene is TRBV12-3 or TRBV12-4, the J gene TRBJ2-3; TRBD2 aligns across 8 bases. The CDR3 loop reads CASSLGAGETDTQYF. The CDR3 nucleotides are TGTGCCAGCAGTTTAGGAGCGGGAGAGACAGATACGCAGTATTTT.